This is a list of T cell receptor beta chains from one sample in a study of blood T cells in healthy people across ages. Each CDR3 protein is one row after TCRdb ran MiXCR on the 5' RACE reads. The sample records hundreds of thousands of distinct CDR3 sequences, roughly three fifths being singletons. What was sequenced was blood. The receptors derive from a man aged 35-49 years in good health. Both conserved end residues are part of each CDR3. D genes are given only for firm matches. Size is omitted from some rows. Given values are once, few, many or a class for expanded clones.

J gene: TRBJ2-1; D gene: -; clone size: -; V gene: TRBV11-3; CDR3 protein: CASSLSASGTGSYNEQFF; CDR3 DNA: TGTGCCAGCAGCTTATCTGCCTCGGGAACGGGGTCATACAATGAGCAGTTCTTC
J gene: TRBJ2-5; D gene: -; clone size: -; V gene: TRBV20-1; CDR3 protein: CSARDLTRGETQYF; CDR3 DNA: TGCAGTGCTAGAGATCTGACCCGAGGGGAGACCCAGTACTTC
J gene: TRBJ2-7; D gene: -; clone size: many; V gene: TRBV21-1; CDR3 protein: CASSKAGGVTYEQYF; CDR3 DNA: TGTGCCAGCAGCAAAGCGGGAGGCGTCACCTACGAGCAGTACTTC
J gene: TRBJ1-6; D gene: -; clone size: -; V gene: TRBV7-9; CDR3 protein: CASSFVNEQIYNSPLHF; CDR3 DNA: TGTGCCAGCAGCTTCGTGAATGAACAGATTTATAATTCACCCCTCCACTTT
J gene: TRBJ2-3; D gene: TRBD2; clone size: -; V gene: TRBV2; CDR3 protein: CASSDQRGSTDTQYF; CDR3 DNA: TGTGCCAGCAGTGATCAGCGGGGAAGCACAGATACGCAGTATTTT
J gene: TRBJ1-1; D gene: -; clone size: -; V gene: TRBV15; CDR3 protein: CATSREGGSGTEAFF; CDR3 DNA: TGTGCCACCAGCAGAGAGGGAGGGTCTGGCACTGAAGCTTTCTTT
J gene: TRBJ2-1; D gene: TRBD2; clone size: -; V gene: TRBV29-1; CDR3 protein: CSVRTSGRNEQFF; CDR3 DNA: TGCAGCGTTAGGACTAGCGGGCGGAATGAGCAGTTCTTC
J gene: TRBJ2-1; D gene: -; clone size: -; V gene: TRBV7-3; CDR3 protein: CASSTTIGNEQFF; CDR3 DNA: TGTGCCAGCAGCACGACTATAGGCAATGAGCAGTTCTTC
J gene: TRBJ1-1; D gene: TRBD1; clone size: -; V gene: TRBV6-2/TRBV6-3; CDR3 protein: CASHNPGQISRTEAFF; CDR3 DNA: TGTGCCAGCCACAATCCGGGACAGATTTCTCGCACTGAAGCTTTCTTT
J gene: TRBJ1-2; D gene: -; clone size: few; V gene: TRBV6-2/TRBV6-3; CDR3 protein: CASETPAGHNYGYTF; CDR3 DNA: TGTGCCAGCGAGACCCCAGCAGGACATAACTATGGCTACACCTTC
J gene: TRBJ2-7; D gene: -; clone size: -; V gene: TRBV15; CDR3 protein: CATSIGRGEQYF; CDR3 DNA: TGTGCCACCAGCATAGGACGCGGCGAGCAGTACTTC
J gene: TRBJ2-3; D gene: -; clone size: -; V gene: TRBV20-1; CDR3 protein: CSASGGFIDTQYF; CDR3 DNA: TGCAGTGCTAGCGGGGGATTCATAGATACGCAGTATTTT
J gene: TRBJ1-2; D gene: -; clone size: few; V gene: TRBV9; CDR3 protein: CASRETRGADGYTF; CDR3 DNA: TGTGCCAGCAGGGAAACAAGAGGGGCGGATGGCTACACCTTC
J gene: TRBJ2-1; D gene: -; clone size: -; V gene: TRBV6-2/TRBV6-3; CDR3 protein: CASSPFSHNEQFF; CDR3 DNA: TGTGCCAGCAGTCCGTTTTCTCACAATGAGCAGTTCTTC
J gene: TRBJ2-7; D gene: -; clone size: -; V gene: TRBV4-1; CDR3 protein: CASSQAQDRGYEQYF; CDR3 DNA: TGCGCCAGCAGCCAAGCGCAGGATCGGGGGTACGAGCAGTACTTC
J gene: TRBJ1-2; D gene: TRBD1; clone size: -; V gene: TRBV4-1; CDR3 protein: CTSSQGTEVDYGYTF; CDR3 DNA: TGCACCAGCAGCCAAGGGACAGAAGTCGACTATGGCTACACCTTC
J gene: TRBJ1-1; D gene: -; clone size: -; V gene: TRBV7-2; CDR3 protein: CASSSAAGWDSEAFF; CDR3 DNA: TGTGCCAGCAGCTCCGCGGCCGGTTGGGATTCTGAAGCTTTCTTT
J gene: TRBJ2-5; D gene: TRBD2; clone size: -; V gene: TRBV20-1; CDR3 protein: CSATNPGLAGVETQYF; CDR3 DNA: TGCAGTGCTACAAATCCAGGACTAGCGGGGGTAGAGACCCAGTACTTC
J gene: TRBJ1-6; D gene: -; clone size: -; V gene: TRBV12-3/TRBV12-4; CDR3 protein: CASSHSQSLHF; CDR3 DNA: TGTGCCAGCAGCCACAGTCAGTCCCTCCACTTT
J gene: TRBJ1-2; D gene: -; clone size: -; V gene: TRBV7-2; CDR3 protein: CASNQRHGYTF; CDR3 DNA: TGTGCCAGCAACCAAAGGCATGGCTACACCTTC
J gene: TRBJ2-6; D gene: -; clone size: -; V gene: TRBV3-1; CDR3 protein: CASSPPAHSGANVLTF; CDR3 DNA: TGTGCCAGCAGCCCACCAGCGCACTCTGGGGCCAACGTCCTGACTTTC
J gene: TRBJ2-3; D gene: TRBD2; clone size: few; V gene: TRBV7-2; CDR3 protein: CASSLRLAGVSDTQYF; CDR3 DNA: TGTGCCAGCAGCTTACGACTAGCGGGAGTTTCAGATACGCAGTATTTT
J gene: TRBJ1-4; D gene: -; clone size: few; V gene: TRBV10-3; CDR3 protein: CAISDGGSTNEKLFF; CDR3 DNA: TGTGCCATCAGTGATGGGGGCTCAACTAATGAAAAACTGTTTTTT
J gene: TRBJ1-2; D gene: TRBD1; clone size: -; V gene: TRBV2; CDR3 protein: CASSARVTGGEYGYTF; CDR3 DNA: TGTGCCAGCAGTGCTCGAGTTACAGGGGGAGAGTATGGCTACACCTTC
J gene: TRBJ1-1; D gene: -; clone size: -; V gene: TRBV28; CDR3 protein: CASSKTVEAFF; CDR3 DNA: TGTGCCAGCAGCAAAACAGTTGAAGCTTTCTTT
J gene: TRBJ1-5; D gene: -; clone size: few; V gene: TRBV5-1; CDR3 protein: CASSLVGGNQPQHF; CDR3 DNA: TGCGCCAGCAGCTTGGTAGGGGGGAATCAGCCCCAGCATTTT
J gene: TRBJ1-1; D gene: -; clone size: -; V gene: TRBV6-5; CDR3 protein: CASSYSGFSDTEAFF; CDR3 DNA: TGTGCCAGCAGTTACAGTGGCTTCTCCGACACTGAAGCTTTCTTT
J gene: TRBJ2-5; D gene: -; clone size: -; V gene: TRBV21-1; CDR3 protein: CASSHNLRQGPHTETQYF; CDR3 DNA: TGTGCCAGCAGCCACAACCTAAGACAGGGCCCCCATACAGAGACCCAGTACTTC
J gene: TRBJ1-1; D gene: -; clone size: -; V gene: TRBV20-1; CDR3 protein: CSARVGGGMNTEAFF; CDR3 DNA: TGCAGTGCTAGGGTCGGAGGGGGAATGAACACTGAAGCTTTCTTT
J gene: TRBJ2-2; D gene: TRBD2; clone size: -; V gene: TRBV7-3; CDR3 protein: CASSLKYGGRVDTGELFF; CDR3 DNA: TGTGCCAGCAGCTTAAAGTACGGCGGGAGGGTTGACACCGGGGAGCTGTTTTTT
J gene: TRBJ1-6; D gene: -; clone size: -; V gene: TRBV20-1; CDR3 protein: CSALDRKSYNSPLHF; CDR3 DNA: TGCAGTGCGTTGGACAGAAAGTCTTATAATTCACCCCTCCACTTT